The subject of this entry is one TCR beta chain. These data belong to a study of blood T cell repertoires in COVID-19. About the study: Material from acute and convalescent COVID-19 was sourced from the United States, Italy and Spain.

The germline V gene has CDR1 SNHLY and CDR2 FYNNEI. The CDR3 is made up of 16 amino acids. The V end lost 0 bases, the J end lost 2 bases, and 13 bases lay between the germline ends. The table came from immunoSEQ multiplex PCR; TCRdb's copy has only in-frame clones and leaves some out. Of under 300,000 clones in the sample, 85% to 90% were seen once. Sequenced input: peripheral blood. The TCR originated in a woman in her thirties or forties who had recovered from COVID-19. The chain joins TRBV2 to TRBJ1-2; D remains unclear. The CDR3 DNA sequence: TGTGCCAGCAGTGAAGCGGAGGCAGTGGGGAACTATGGCTACACCTTC. Its translation is CASSEAEAVGNYGYTF.